The 23 T cell receptor beta chains in this list originate from one sample, sequenced in a study of graft-versus-host responses after intestinal transplantation. Assay used: immunoSEQ multiplex PCR; TCRdb lists only in-frame clones, some missing. The sample has just over 40,000 clones, about 90% seen once. The source material was PBMCs, sampled approximately 320 days after intestinal transplant. These receptors all come from a human patient who received an intestinal transplant, so some T cells may come from the graft donor.

The V gene is TRBV18, the J gene TRBJ1-2; 9 positions match TRBD1. V lost 1 base and J lost 4; bases outside the gene matches: 13. The germline V gene encodes CDR1 KGHSH and CDR2 LQKENI. There are 18 residues in the CDR3. CDR3 sequence reads: CASSPLNPTGTGFYGYTF. As DNA, the CDR3 is TGTGCCAGCTCACCACTGAACCCCACCGGGACAGGGTTCTATGGCTACACCTTC.

This chain joins TRBV6-5 and TRBJ1-2; D is ambiguous. Trimming took 0 bases from V and 7 from J, leaving 12 bases between them. CDR1 is MNHEY, CDR2 SVGAGI, per germline. The CDR3 contains 14 residues. The CDR3 spells CASSYSLRPLGYTF. The CDR3 nucleotides are TGTGCCAGCAGTTACTCCCTCAGACCGCTTGGCTACACCTTC.

This clone was observed a single time. This chain links TRBV2 with TRBJ1-1; 9 bases are shared with TRBD1. This CDR3 is 14 amino acids long. Losses at the gene ends were 6 bases for V and 5 bases for J; bases not matched to a gene: 7. CDR1 SNHLY and CDR2 FYNNEI come from the germline V gene. The CDR3 DNA reads as TGTGCCAGCAGGACAGGGGGTGATGGGACTGAAGCTTTCTTT. Its translation is CASRTGGDGTEAFF.

This clone was counted once. The rearrangement links TRBV18 to TRBJ2-1; 9 bases match TRBD2. The germline CDR1 and CDR2 sequences are KGHSH and LQKENI. Trimming at V came to 4 bases and at J to 3 bases, leaving 4 bases not matched to a gene. The CDR3 is 15 amino acids. The CDR3: CASSLASGNYNEQFF. CDR3 bases: TGTGCCAGCTCACTAGCTAGCGGGAACTACAATGAGCAGTTCTTC.

The chain couples TRBV6-6 to TRBJ1-2, with TRBD1 identical over 8 bases. V lost 6 bases to trimming and J lost 5 bases; unmatched junction nucleotides: 8. Germline lookup yields CDR1 MNHNY and CDR2 SVGAGI (reference sequence). This CDR3 comprises 14 residues. In nucleotides, the CDR3 is TGTGCCAGCAGCTCCGGACAGGGAAGGTATGGCTACACCTTC. Protein sequence: CASSSGQGRYGYTF.

V and J are TRBV7-9 and TRBJ1-2; D gene unclear. V lost 1 base and J 8 bases, leaving 8 bases between the germline ends. The CDR3 consists of 12 residues. The germline V gene has CDR1 SEHNR and CDR2 FQNEAQ (reference sequence). The CDR3 DNA is TGTGCCAGCAGCTTAGAGGCGGGGGGCTACACCTTC. Encoded protein: CASSLEAGGYTF.

The chain couples TRBV5-1 to TRBJ2-7; 8 positions agree with TRBD2. The CDR3 covers 15 residues. Germline-derived CDR1 and CDR2 are SGHRS and YFSETQ. V was clipped by 4 bases and J by 2 bases; unmatched bases: 8. This CDR3 is CASSADGGATYEQYF. DNA for the CDR3: TGCGCCAGCAGCGCGGACGGGGGGGCCACCTACGAGCAGTACTTC. The complete variable domain, with remaining parts taken from reference TRBV5-1 and TRBJ2-7, reads KAGVTQTPRYLIKTRGQQVTLSCSPISGHRSVSWYQQTPGQGLQFLFEYFSETQRNKGNFPGRFSGRQFSNSRSEMNVSTLELGDSALYLCASSADGGATYEQYFGPGTRLTVT.

CDR3 loop: CSARQLQAFF. The DNA for the CDR3 is TGCAGTGCTAGGCAGCTACAAGCTTTCTTT. V gene TRBV20-1 combines with J gene TRBJ1-1; D remains unclear. This CDR3 is built from 10 residues. Germline CDR1 reads DFQATT; CDR2 reads SNEGSKA (reference sequence). V was pared by 3 bases and J by 9 bases, with 8 bases between.

J is TRBJ1-3 and V is TRBV4-1; D remains unclear. Looked up from germline, CDR1 is MGHRA and CDR2 is YSYEKL. This CDR3 is built from 12 residues. V dropped 3 bases and J dropped 2 bases, with 2 bases sitting between them. CDR3 amino acids: CASSQAGNTIYF. The CDR3 DNA sequence: TGCGCCAGCAGCCAGGCTGGAAACACCATATATTTT.

The V gene is TRBV21-1, the J gene TRBJ1-3; TRBD1 is taken as the D call from the table, unchecked against the DNA. TRBV21-1 is deemed a pseudogene. The CDR3 spans 17 residues. CDR3 protein: CASSKKTGGYSGNTIYF. The DNA for the CDR3 is TGTGCCAGCAGCAAGAAGACAGGGGGCTACTCTGGAAACACCATATATTTT.

This chain connects TRBV11-2 to TRBJ2-7, with D possibly matching TRBD2 (5 bases). This CDR3 has 17 amino acids. Germline loops: CDR1 SGHAT, CDR2 FQNNGV. Trimming cost V 5 bases and J 5 bases, with 25 bases left between them. The CDR3 DNA is TGTGCCAGCAGCCTCATTCGCTGGGGTTCTAGCCGGGACGAGCAGTACTTC. This codes for CASSLIRWGSSRDEQYF.

The chain recombines TRBV9 with TRBJ1-3; D is unclear. The germline gives CDR1 SGDLS, CDR2 YYNGEE. Trimming cost V 0 bases and J 4 bases, with 14 bases left between them. This CDR3 comprises 16 residues. The DNA of the CDR3 is TGTGCCAGCAGCGTAGGGGCAGGAAGGTACGGAAACACCATATATTTT. As protein: CASSVGAGRYGNTIYF. The full variable domain, rest sourced from reference TRBV9 and TRBJ1-3, is DSGVTQTPKHLITATGQRVTLRCSPRSGDLSVYWYQQSLDQGLQFLIQYYNGEERAKGNILERFSAQQFPDLHSELNLSSLELGDSALYFCASSVGAGRYGNTIYFGEGSWLTVV.

This rearrangement joins TRBV4-2 to TRBJ2-5, with D maybe TRBD2 (7 bases). The V end was cut by 0 bases, the J end by 5 bases, with 16 bases between. Germline-derived CDR1 and CDR2 are LGHNA and YNFKEQ. The CDR3 consists of 16 residues. CDR3 protein: CASSQELGGALETQYF. CDR3 sequence (DNA): TGTGCCAGCAGCCAAGAATTAGGGGGGGCCCTGGAGACCCAGTACTTC.

The chain joins TRBV5-1 to TRBJ2-7, with D tentatively TRBD2 (5 bases). Germline V CDR1 and CDR2: SGHRS, YFSETQ. The ends were cut back, 4 bases at V and 3 bases at J, with 8 bases in the middle. This CDR3 is built from 12 residues. The CDR3 nucleotides are TGCGCCAGCAGCAGGGAGAACTACGAGCAGTACTTC. Protein product: CASSRENYEQYF. The full variable domain, in which reference TRBV5-1 and TRBJ2-7 provide the parts outside the CDR3, is KAGVTQTPRYLIKTRGQQVTLSCSPISGHRSVSWYQQTPGQGLQFLFEYFSETQRNKGNFPGRFSGRQFSNSRSEMNVSTLELGDSALYLCASSRENYEQYFGPGTRLTVT.

The chain carries TRBV7-9 and TRBJ2-7, with no clear D. The CDR3 consists of 13 residues. The germline V and J ends were trimmed by 1 base and 4 bases, with 8 bases remaining between them. Per the germline V gene, CDR1 is SEHNR and CDR2 is FQNEAQ (reference sequence). In DNA, the CDR3 is TGTGCCAGCAGCTTAGGCTTGGGTTACGAGCAGTACTTC. The encoded protein is CASSLGLGYEQYF.

V is TRBV23-1 and J is TRBJ2-7; 7 bases fit TRBD1. TRBV23-1 is annotated as an ORF whose role is uncertain. With 5 bases clipped from V and 1 base from J, the junction kept 14 bases outside the gene matches. The CDR3 loop spans 17 amino acids. CDR3 bases: TGCGCCAGCAGTAAGCCGGGACAGAGACACTTTTCCTACGAGCAGTACTTC. Encoded protein: CASSKPGQRHFSYEQYF.

The chain combines TRBV11-3 with TRBJ2-7; D gene uncertain. The germline V and J ends were trimmed by 5 bases and 4 bases, with 18 bases remaining between them. Germline-derived CDR1 and CDR2 are SGHNT and YENEEA. The CDR3 spans 15 residues. The CDR3 sequence: CASSPRTLRGYEQYF. Written as DNA, the CDR3 is TGTGCCAGCAGCCCGAGGACGTTAAGAGGATACGAGCAGTACTTC. Drawing the rest from reference TRBV11-3 and TRBJ2-7, the complete variable domain is EAGVVQSPRYKIIEKKQPVAFWCNPISGHNTLYWYLQNLGQGPELLIRYENEEAVDDSQLPKDRFSAERLKGVDSTLKIQPAELGDSAVYLCASSPRTLRGYEQYFGPGTRLTVT.

V is TRBV15 and J is TRBJ1-3, with D possibly being TRBD1 (5 bases). The germline CDR1 and CDR2 sequences are LNHNV and YYDKDF (reference sequence). The CDR3 runs to 15 residues. Trimming removed 0 bases at V and 1 base at J, with 7 bases between. The CDR3 coding sequence is TGTGCCACCAGCAGAGATCCAGGGTCTGGAAACACCATATATTTT. This codes for CATSRDPGSGNTIYF.

The chain carries TRBV28 and TRBJ2-7; D ambiguous. Between the trimmed V and J ends, which lost 4 bases and 12 bases, there was a span of 22 bases. CDR1 and CDR2 from the germline V gene are MDHEN and SYDVKM. The CDR3 covers 14 residues. The CDR3 DNA sequence: TGTGCCAGCAGTTCTACCCACTTTTATCTGTATCCGTACTTC. Translated: CASSSTHFYLYPYF. Full variable domain (remainder filled in from reference TRBV28 and TRBJ2-7): DVKVTQSSRYLVKRTGEKVFLECVQDMDHENMFWYRQDPGLGLRLIYFSYDVKMKEKGDIPEGYSVSREKKERFSLILESASTNQTSMYLCASSSTHFYLYPYFGPGTRLTVT.

This chain joins TRBV2 and TRBJ1-1; D is undetermined. Trimming shortened V by 1 base and J by 3 bases, and 9 bases separated the two germline ends. Per the germline V gene, CDR1 is SNHLY and CDR2 is FYNNEI. The CDR3 sequence is 14 residues long. CDR3 nucleotides: TGTGCCAGCAGTGAAGGGCCTGGGGACACTGAAGCTTTCTTT. It is translated as CASSEGPGDTEAFF. Full variable domain (outside the CDR3, taken from reference TRBV2 and TRBJ1-1): EPEVTQTPSHQVTQMGQEVILRCVPISNHLYFYWYRQILGQKVEFLVSFYNNEISEKSEIFDDQFSVERPDGSNFTLKIRSTKLEDSAMYFCASSEGPGDTEAFFGQGTRLTVV.

The V call is TRBV6-1, the J call TRBJ2-1; no clear D. Germline loops: CDR1 MNHNS, CDR2 SASEGT. V lost 4 bases to trimming and J lost 7 bases, with 14 bases between them. The CDR3 covers 14 residues. CDR3 residues: CASSVTGVRNEQFF. The CDR3 DNA sequence: TGTGCCAGCAGTGTGACGGGTGTGAGGAATGAGCAGTTCTTC.

J is TRBJ1-2 and V is TRBV7-9, with D unresolved. This CDR3 is 15 amino acids long. With 2 bases removed from V and 4 bases from J, the gap between germline ends came to 14 bases. Germline V gene data show CDR1 as SEHNR and CDR2 as FQNEAQ (reference sequence). CDR3 nucleotides: TGTGCCAGCAGCTTACCCGAGGAGGAGACCTATGGCTACACCTTC. It yields the protein CASSLPEEETYGYTF.

The chain employs TRBV6-6 and TRBJ2-7, with TRBD1 identical over 9 bases. CDR1 is MNHNY, CDR2 SVGAGI, per germline (reference sequence). This CDR3 contains 14 residues. V was clipped by 3 bases and J by 5 bases; unmatched bases: 5. CDR3 DNA: TGTGCCAGCAGTTATAACAGGGGGCAAGACGAGCAGTACTTC. Protein: CASSYNRGQDEQYF.